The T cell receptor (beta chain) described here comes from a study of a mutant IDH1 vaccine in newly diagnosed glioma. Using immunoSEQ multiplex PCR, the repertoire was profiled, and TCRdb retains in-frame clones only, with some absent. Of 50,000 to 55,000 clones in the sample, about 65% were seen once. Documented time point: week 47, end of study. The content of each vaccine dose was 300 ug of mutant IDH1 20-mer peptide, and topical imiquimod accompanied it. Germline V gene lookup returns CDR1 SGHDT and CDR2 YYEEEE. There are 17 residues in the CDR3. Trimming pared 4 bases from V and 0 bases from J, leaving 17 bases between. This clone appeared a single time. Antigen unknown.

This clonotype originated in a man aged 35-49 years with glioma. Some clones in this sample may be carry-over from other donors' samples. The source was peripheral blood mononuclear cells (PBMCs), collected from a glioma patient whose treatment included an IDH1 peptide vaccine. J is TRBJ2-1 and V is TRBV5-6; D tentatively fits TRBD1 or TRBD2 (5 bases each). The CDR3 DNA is TGTGCCAGCAGCAGTATCTACTGGGGGAGCTCCTACAATGAGCAGTTCTTC. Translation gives CASSSIYWGSSYNEQFF. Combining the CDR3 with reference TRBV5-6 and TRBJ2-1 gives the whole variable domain DAGVTQSPTHLIKTRGQQVTLRCSPKSGHDTVSWYQQALGQGPQFIFQYYEEEERQRGNFPDRFSGHQFPNYSSELNVNALLLGDSALYLCASSSIYWGSSYNEQFFGPGTRLTVL.